This is a list of T cell receptor beta chains from one sample in a study of blood T cell repertoires in COVID-19. Clones were read by immunoSEQ multiplex PCR, and TCRdb kept only the in-frame ones, dropping some. The sample lists about 250,000 clones, approximately 82% occurring once. The sequencing sample was made of peripheral blood. The receptors stem from a man between 35 and 55 years old with active or convalescent COVID-19. Each CDR3 is given with its conserved first and last residue. Fields, in order: J gene, clone size, D gene, V gene, CDR3 protein, CDR3 DNA. The D gene is left open where the match is weak. Clone size is not always given. Where it is, it says once, few, many or a class for expanded clones.

j_gene: TRBJ2-7; abundance: -; d_gene: TRBD2; v_gene: TRBV5-4; CDR3aa: CASSWNPGGPGEQYF; CDR3nt: TGTGCCAGCAGCTGGAACCCGGGAGGGCCAGGCGAGCAGTACTTC
j_gene: TRBJ2-1; abundance: -; d_gene: -; v_gene: TRBV11-2; CDR3aa: CASSLLASGMNEQFF; CDR3nt: TGTGCCAGCAGCCTACTCGCCAGCGGTATGAATGAGCAGTTCTTC
j_gene: TRBJ2-5; abundance: -; d_gene: -; v_gene: TRBV7-2; CDR3aa: CASSLQETQYF; CDR3nt: TGTGCCAGCAGCCTACAGGAGACCCAGTACTTC
j_gene: TRBJ1-1; abundance: few; d_gene: TRBD1; v_gene: TRBV11-2; CDR3aa: CASSPGQGLNTEAFF; CDR3nt: TGTGCCAGCAGCCCTGGACAGGGGTTGAACACTGAAGCTTTCTTT
j_gene: TRBJ1-2; abundance: once; d_gene: -; v_gene: TRBV14; CDR3aa: CASSPGGGYTF; CDR3nt: TGTGCCAGCAGCCCAGGTGGAGGCTACACCTTC
j_gene: TRBJ1-6; abundance: -; d_gene: -; v_gene: TRBV27; CDR3aa: CASRGQGISALHF; CDR3nt: TGTGCCAGCAGAGGGCAGGGCATTTCGGCCCTCCACTTT
j_gene: TRBJ1-4; abundance: -; d_gene: TRBD1; v_gene: TRBV7-2; CDR3aa: CASSSAGGWEKLFF; CDR3nt: TGTGCCAGCAGCTCCGCAGGGGGATGGGAAAAACTGTTTTTT
j_gene: TRBJ1-1; abundance: -; d_gene: -; v_gene: TRBV11-1; CDR3aa: CASSLVEANTEAFF; CDR3nt: TGTGCCAGCAGCTTAGTCGAGGCGAACACTGAAGCTTTCTTT
j_gene: TRBJ2-7; abundance: -; d_gene: -; v_gene: TRBV7-2; CDR3aa: CASSFSASSYEQYF; CDR3nt: TGTGCCAGCAGCTTTAGCGCCAGCTCCTACGAGCAGTACTTC
j_gene: TRBJ1-5; abundance: -; d_gene: -; v_gene: TRBV28; CDR3aa: CASSNRVQPQHF; CDR3nt: TGTGCCAGCAGCAACAGGGTACAGCCCCAGCATTTT
j_gene: TRBJ1-2; abundance: -; d_gene: -; v_gene: TRBV5-4; CDR3aa: CASSLMGAGYGYTF; CDR3nt: TGTGCCAGCAGCTTGATGGGGGCTGGCTATGGCTACACCTTC
j_gene: TRBJ2-3; abundance: once; d_gene: TRBD2; v_gene: TRBV19; CDR3aa: CASSLGLARRQYF; CDR3nt: TGTGCCAGTAGTCTCGGACTAGCGAGAAGGCAGTATTTT
j_gene: TRBJ1-3; abundance: -; d_gene: -; v_gene: TRBV30; CDR3aa: CAWSSGSGNTIYF; CDR3nt: TGTGCCTGGAGTTCCGGGTCTGGAAACACCATATATTTT
j_gene: TRBJ2-2; abundance: -; d_gene: TRBD1; v_gene: TRBV24-1; CDR3aa: CATSEVGTGAGELFF; CDR3nt: TGTGCCACCAGTGAGGTAGGGACAGGGGCCGGGGAGCTGTTTTTT
j_gene: TRBJ1-5; abundance: -; d_gene: -; v_gene: TRBV18; CDR3aa: CASSPVQDSKKHNQPQHF; CDR3nt: TGTGCCAGCTCACCAGTTCAGGACAGTAAAAAACACAATCAGCCCCAGCATTTT
j_gene: TRBJ2-7; abundance: -; d_gene: -; v_gene: TRBV5-5; CDR3aa: CASSLTGDFYEQYF; CDR3nt: TGTGCCAGCAGCTTGACAGGGGACTTCTACGAGCAGTACTTC
j_gene: TRBJ2-2; abundance: once; d_gene: -; v_gene: TRBV7-2; CDR3aa: CASSVRRLANTGELFF; CDR3nt: TGTGCCAGCAGCGTAAGGCGACTGGCGAACACCGGGGAGCTGTTTTTT
j_gene: TRBJ2-1; abundance: -; d_gene: TRBD1; v_gene: TRBV6-1; CDR3aa: CASSEGDRAYNEQFF; CDR3nt: TGTGCCAGCAGTGAGGGAGACAGGGCCTACAATGAGCAGTTCTTC
j_gene: TRBJ1-6; abundance: -; d_gene: TRBD1; v_gene: TRBV25-1; CDR3aa: CASDGTGESPLHF; CDR3nt: TGTGCCTCCGACGGGACAGGGGAGTCACCCCTCCACTTT
j_gene: TRBJ2-7; abundance: -; d_gene: TRBD1; v_gene: TRBV19; CDR3aa: CASSEGAIYEQYF; CDR3nt: TGTGCCAGTAGTGAGGGGGCCATCTACGAGCAGTACTTC
j_gene: TRBJ1-4; abundance: -; d_gene: -; v_gene: TRBV27; CDR3aa: CASSIRTDEKLFF; CDR3nt: TGTGCCAGCAGTATCCGGACAGATGAAAAACTGTTTTTT
j_gene: TRBJ1-2; abundance: -; d_gene: -; v_gene: TRBV24-1; CDR3aa: CATSDWRVDYGYTF; CDR3nt: TGTGCCACCAGTGATTGGAGGGTGGACTATGGCTACACCTTC
j_gene: TRBJ1-2; abundance: -; d_gene: -; v_gene: TRBV12-3/TRBV12-4; CDR3aa: CASSLGGNYGYTF; CDR3nt: TGTGCCAGCAGTCTGGGGGGGAACTATGGCTACACCTTC